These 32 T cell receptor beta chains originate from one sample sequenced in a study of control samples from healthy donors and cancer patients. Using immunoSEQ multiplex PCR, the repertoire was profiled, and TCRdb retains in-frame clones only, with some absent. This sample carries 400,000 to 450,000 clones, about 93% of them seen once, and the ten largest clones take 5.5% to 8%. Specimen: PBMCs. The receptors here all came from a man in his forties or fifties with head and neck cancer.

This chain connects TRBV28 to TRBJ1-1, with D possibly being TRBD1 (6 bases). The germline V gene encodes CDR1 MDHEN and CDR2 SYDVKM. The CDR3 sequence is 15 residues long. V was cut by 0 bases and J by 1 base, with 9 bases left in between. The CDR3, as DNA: TGTGCCAGCAGTTTATGGTACAGGGAGAACACTGAAGCTTTCTTT. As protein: CASSLWYRENTEAFF.

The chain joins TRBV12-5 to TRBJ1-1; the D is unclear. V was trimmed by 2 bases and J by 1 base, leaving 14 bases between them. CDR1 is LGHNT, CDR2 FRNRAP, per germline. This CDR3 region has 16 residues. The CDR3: CASGLYLRRENTEAFF. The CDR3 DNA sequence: TGTGCTAGTGGTTTGTATCTGCGACGGGAGAACACTGAAGCTTTCTTT.

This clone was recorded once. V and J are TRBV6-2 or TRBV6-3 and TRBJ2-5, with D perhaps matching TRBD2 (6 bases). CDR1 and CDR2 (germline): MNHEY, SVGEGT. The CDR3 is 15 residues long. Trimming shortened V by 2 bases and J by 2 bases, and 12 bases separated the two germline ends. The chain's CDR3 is CASSYPGRGQETQYF. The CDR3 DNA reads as TGTGCCAGCAGTTACCCCGGACGGGGGCAAGAGACCCAGTACTTC.

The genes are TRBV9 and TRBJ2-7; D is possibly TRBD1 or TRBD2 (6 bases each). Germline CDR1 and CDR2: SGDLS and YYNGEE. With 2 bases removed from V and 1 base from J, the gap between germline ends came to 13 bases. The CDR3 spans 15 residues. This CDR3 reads CASSVKGGGSYEQYF. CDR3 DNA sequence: TGTGCCAGCAGCGTTAAGGGGGGCGGTTCCTACGAGCAGTACTTC.

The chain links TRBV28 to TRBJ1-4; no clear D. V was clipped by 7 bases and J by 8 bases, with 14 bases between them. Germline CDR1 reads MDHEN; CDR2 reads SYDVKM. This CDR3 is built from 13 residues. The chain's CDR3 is CASTGRRREKLFF. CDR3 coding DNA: TGTGCCAGCACCGGGAGGCGAAGGGAAAAACTGTTTTTT.

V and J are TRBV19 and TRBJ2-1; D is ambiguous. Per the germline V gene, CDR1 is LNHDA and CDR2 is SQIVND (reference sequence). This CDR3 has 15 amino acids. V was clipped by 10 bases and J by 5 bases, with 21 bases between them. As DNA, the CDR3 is TGTGCCACCCAACAAGGGAATGGAATCAACAATGAGCAGTTCTTC. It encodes CATQQGNGINNEQFF.

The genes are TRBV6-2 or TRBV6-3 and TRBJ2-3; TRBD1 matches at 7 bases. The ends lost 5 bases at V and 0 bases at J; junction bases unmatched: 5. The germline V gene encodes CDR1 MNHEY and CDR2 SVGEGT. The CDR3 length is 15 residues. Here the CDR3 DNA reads TGTGCCAGCAGTACGCCGGGACAGAGCACAGATACGCAGTATTTT. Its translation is CASSTPGQSTDTQYF.

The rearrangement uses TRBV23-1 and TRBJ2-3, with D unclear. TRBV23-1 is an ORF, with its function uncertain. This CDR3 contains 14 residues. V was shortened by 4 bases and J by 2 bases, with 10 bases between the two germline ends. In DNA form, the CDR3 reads TGCGCCAGCAGTCGGCGTTACCACACAGATACGCAGTATTTT. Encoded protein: CASSRRYHTDTQYF.

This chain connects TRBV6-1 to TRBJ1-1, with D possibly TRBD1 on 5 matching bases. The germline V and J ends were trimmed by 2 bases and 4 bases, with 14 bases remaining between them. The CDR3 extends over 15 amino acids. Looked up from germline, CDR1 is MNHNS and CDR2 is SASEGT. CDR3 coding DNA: TGTGCCAGCAGTGAAACAGGCGGGAGAGGCACTGAAGCTTTCTTT. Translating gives CASSETGGRGTEAFF.

CDR3 bases: TGTGCCAGCAGTTACGATAAACATCGGGGCTACACCTTC. Its protein is CASSYDKHRGYTF. The chain is built from TRBV6-5 and TRBJ1-2; D unclear. The CDR3 sequence is 13 residues long. Germline-derived CDR1 and CDR2 are MNHEY and SVGAGI. V lost 2 bases to trimming and J lost 8 bases, with 12 bases between them.

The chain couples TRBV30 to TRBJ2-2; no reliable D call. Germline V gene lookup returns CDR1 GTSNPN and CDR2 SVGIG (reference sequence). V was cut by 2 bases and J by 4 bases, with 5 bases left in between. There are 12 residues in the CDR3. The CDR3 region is CAWSWSTGELFF. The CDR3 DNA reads TGTGCCTGGAGTTGGAGCACCGGGGAGCTGTTTTTT.

Here the CDR3 DNA reads TGTGCCAGCAGCCAAGACCGGGACAGGGTCGACACTGAAGCTTTCTTT. Encoded protein: CASSQDRDRVDTEAFF. The chain is built from TRBV4-2 and TRBJ1-1, with 9 bases fitting TRBD1. V trimming: 0 bases; J trimming: 3 bases; junction bases outside the gene matches: 5. This CDR3 is 16 amino acids long. Germline lookup yields CDR1 LGHNA and CDR2 YNFKEQ.

The chain's CDR3 is CASSQILSGNTIYF. The CDR3 DNA reads TGTGCCAGCAGTCAGATACTCTCTGGAAACACCATATATTTT. The chain combines TRBV6-5 with TRBJ1-3; D not certain. The CDR3 is made up of 14 amino acids. Germline-derived CDR1 and CDR2 are MNHEY and SVGAGI. Trimming pared 5 bases from V and 0 bases from J, leaving 8 bases between.

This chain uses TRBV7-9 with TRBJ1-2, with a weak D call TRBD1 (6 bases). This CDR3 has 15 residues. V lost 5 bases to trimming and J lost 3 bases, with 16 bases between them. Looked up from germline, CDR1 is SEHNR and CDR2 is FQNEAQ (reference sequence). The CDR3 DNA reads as TGTGCCAGCAGCCGAGGGGGAAGGGTGGACTATGGCTACACCTTC. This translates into CASSRGGRVDYGYTF.

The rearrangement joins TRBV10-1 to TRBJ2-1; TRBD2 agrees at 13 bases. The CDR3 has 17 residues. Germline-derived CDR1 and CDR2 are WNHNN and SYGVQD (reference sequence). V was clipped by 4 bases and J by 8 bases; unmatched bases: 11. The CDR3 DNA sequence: TGCGCCAGCAGTGCTCCGGGACTAGCGGGAAATTACCATGAGCAGTTCTTC. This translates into CASSAPGLAGNYHEQFF.

The DNA of the CDR3 is TGTGCCAGCAGCTTAAGGAGCGGTTCCTACGAGCAGTACTTC. It is translated as CASSLRSGSYEQYF. The chain carries TRBV7-2 and TRBJ2-7; TRBD2 is a possible D gene (5 bases). The V and J ends lost 2 bases and 1 base respectively, with 9 bases between them. The germline V gene has CDR1 SGHTA and CDR2 FQGNSA. CDR3 length: 14 residues. Using reference TRBV7-2 and TRBJ2-7 for the parts outside the CDR3, the full variable domain is GAGVSQSPSNKVTEKGKDVELRCDPISGHTALYWYRQSLGQGLEFLIYFQGNSAPDKSGLPSDRFSAERTGGSVSTLTIQRTQQEDSAVYLCASSLRSGSYEQYFGPGTRLTVT.

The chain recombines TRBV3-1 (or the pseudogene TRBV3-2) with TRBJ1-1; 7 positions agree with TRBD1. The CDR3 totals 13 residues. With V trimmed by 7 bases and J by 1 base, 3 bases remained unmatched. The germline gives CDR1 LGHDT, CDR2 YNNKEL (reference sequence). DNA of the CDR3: TGTGCCAGCATACGACAGGGGAACACTGAAGCTTTCTTT. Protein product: CASIRQGNTEAFF.

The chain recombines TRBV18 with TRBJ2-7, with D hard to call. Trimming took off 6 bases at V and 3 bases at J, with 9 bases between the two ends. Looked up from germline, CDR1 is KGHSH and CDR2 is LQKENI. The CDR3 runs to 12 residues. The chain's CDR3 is CASSMTYYEQYF. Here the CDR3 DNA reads TGTGCCAGCTCGATGACGTACTACGAGCAGTACTTC.

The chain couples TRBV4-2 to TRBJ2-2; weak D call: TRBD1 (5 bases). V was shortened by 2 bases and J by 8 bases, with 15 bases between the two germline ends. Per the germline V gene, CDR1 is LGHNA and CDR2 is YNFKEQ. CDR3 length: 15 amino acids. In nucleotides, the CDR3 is TGTGCCAGCAGCCAAATGGTTCTCGCAGGGGGGGAGCTGTTTTTT. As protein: CASSQMVLAGGELFF.

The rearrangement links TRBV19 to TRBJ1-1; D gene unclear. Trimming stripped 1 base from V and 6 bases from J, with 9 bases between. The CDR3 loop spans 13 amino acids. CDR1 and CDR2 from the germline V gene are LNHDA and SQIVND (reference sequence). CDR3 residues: CASSIGTSSEAFF. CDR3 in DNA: TGTGCCAGTAGTATAGGAACAAGTTCTGAAGCTTTCTTT.

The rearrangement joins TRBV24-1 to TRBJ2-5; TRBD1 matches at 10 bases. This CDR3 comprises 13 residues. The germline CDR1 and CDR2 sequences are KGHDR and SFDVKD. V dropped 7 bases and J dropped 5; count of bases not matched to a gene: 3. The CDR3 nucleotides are TGTGCCACCAGGTCGACAGGGGGCGAGACCCAGTACTTC. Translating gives CATRSTGGETQYF.

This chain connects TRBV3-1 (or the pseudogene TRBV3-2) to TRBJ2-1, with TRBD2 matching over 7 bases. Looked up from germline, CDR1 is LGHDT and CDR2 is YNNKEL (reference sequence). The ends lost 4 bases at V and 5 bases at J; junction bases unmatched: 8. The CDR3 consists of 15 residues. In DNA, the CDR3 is TGTGCCAGCAGCCCGAGCGGGACGGGGAACAATGAGCAGTTCTTC. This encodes CASSPSGTGNNEQFF.

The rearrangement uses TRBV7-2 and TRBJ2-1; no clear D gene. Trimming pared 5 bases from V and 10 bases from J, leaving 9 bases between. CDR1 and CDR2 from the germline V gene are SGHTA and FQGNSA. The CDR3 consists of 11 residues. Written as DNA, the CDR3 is TGTGCCAGCAGCACCAGCCCCGAGCAGTTCTTC. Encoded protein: CASSTSPEQFF.

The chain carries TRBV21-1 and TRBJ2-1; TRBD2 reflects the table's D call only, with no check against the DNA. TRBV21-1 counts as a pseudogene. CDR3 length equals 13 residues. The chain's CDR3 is CASSTTGENEQFF. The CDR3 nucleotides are TGTGCCAGCAGCACGACGGGGGAGAATGAGCAGTTCTTC.

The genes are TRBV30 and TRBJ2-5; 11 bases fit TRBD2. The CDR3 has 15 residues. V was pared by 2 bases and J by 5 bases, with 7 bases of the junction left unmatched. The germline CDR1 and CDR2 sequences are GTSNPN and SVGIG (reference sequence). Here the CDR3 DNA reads TGTGCCTGGAGTACATTAGCGGGAGGGTGGGAGACCCAGTACTTC. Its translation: CAWSTLAGGWETQYF.

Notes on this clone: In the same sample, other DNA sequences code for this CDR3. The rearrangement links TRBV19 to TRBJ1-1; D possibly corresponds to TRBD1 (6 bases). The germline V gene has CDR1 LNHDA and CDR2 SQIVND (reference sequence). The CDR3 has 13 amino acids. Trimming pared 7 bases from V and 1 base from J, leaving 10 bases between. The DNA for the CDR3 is TGTGCCAGTATTGGACAGCGGAACACTGAAGCTTTCTTT. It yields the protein CASIGQRNTEAFF.

As DNA, the CDR3 is TGTGCCAGCAGCCGGGGACAGGCCAAAAACATTCAGTACTTC. It encodes CASSRGQAKNIQYF. The chain carries TRBV6-5 and TRBJ2-4; 7 bases agree with TRBD1. The CDR3 spans 14 residues. V trimming: 6 bases; J trimming: 1 base; junction bases outside the gene matches: 3. The germline V gene has CDR1 MNHEY and CDR2 SVGAGI.

CDR3 sequence: CASSQAPGADRADSPLHF. The CDR3 nucleotides read TGTGCCAGCAGCCAAGCCCCCGGGGCGGACAGGGCTGATTCACCCCTCCACTTT. The chain combines TRBV3-1 (or the pseudogene TRBV3-2) with TRBJ1-6, with 8 bases identical to TRBD1. The CDR3 has 18 amino acids. The V segment lost 1 base and the J segment 8 bases; nucleotides outside the gene matches: 13. CDR1 and CDR2 from the germline V gene are LGHDT and YNNKEL (reference sequence).

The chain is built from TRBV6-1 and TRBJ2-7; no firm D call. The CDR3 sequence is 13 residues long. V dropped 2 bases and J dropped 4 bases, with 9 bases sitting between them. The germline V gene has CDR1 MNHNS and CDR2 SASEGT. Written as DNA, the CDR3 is TGTGCCAGCAGTGAAAGGCTCCAATACGAGCAGTACTTC. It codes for CASSERLQYEQYF.

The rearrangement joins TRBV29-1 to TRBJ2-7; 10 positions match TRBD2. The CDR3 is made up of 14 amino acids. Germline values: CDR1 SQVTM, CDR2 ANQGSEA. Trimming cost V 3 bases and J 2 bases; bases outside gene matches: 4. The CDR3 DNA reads TGCAGCGTTGAGTTTAGCGGGGGGACCTACGAGCAGTACTTC. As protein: CSVEFSGGTYEQYF.

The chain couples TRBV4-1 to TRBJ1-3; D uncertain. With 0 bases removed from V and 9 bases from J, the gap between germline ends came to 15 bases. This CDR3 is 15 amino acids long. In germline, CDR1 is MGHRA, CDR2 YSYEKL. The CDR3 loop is CASSQESGSQTTIYF. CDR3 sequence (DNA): TGCGCCAGCAGCCAAGAATCGGGATCCCAGACCACCATATATTTT.

The CDR3 reads CASSEVIYEQYF. CDR3 DNA: TGTGCCAGCAGTGAAGTTATTTACGAGCAGTACTTC. This rearrangement joins TRBV6-1 to TRBJ2-7; no reliable D call. V was cut by 1 base and J by 4 bases, with 5 bases left in between. Looked up from germline, CDR1 is MNHNS and CDR2 is SASEGT. The CDR3 length is 12 residues.